This T cell receptor (beta chain) was profiled in a study of vaccination effects on CD4 cells after COVID-19. The study, taken as a whole, reports: Both infection-induced and vaccine-induced clones contracted markedly at late post-vaccination timepoints. New vaccine-induced clones were the main type among post-vaccine spike-reactive clones in convalescents.

Before sequencing took place, the ViraFEST assay used viral peptide pools to expand antigen-specific CD4+ T cells. On roughly day 10 of culture, CD4+ T cells were separated out. Infection with SARS-CoV-2 occurred in the person between March and December 2020, and PCR confirmed it. In the negative control culture, an HIV-1 Nef peptide pool was present. TCRdb's table, derived via immunoSEQ multiplex PCR, lists solely in-frame clones and lacks some. Of fewer than 90,000 clones in the sample, 60% to 75% were seen once. The CDR3 is made up of 16 amino acids. The germline V gene has CDR1 SGHTA and CDR2 FQGNSA. Of note for this clone: The antigen is unknown. The junction and the germline gene differ at one end; a read error may be behind it.

This sequence joins TRBV7-2 and TRBJ2-5, with 11 bases aligning to TRBD2. This TCR derives from a human donor who had a prior SARS-CoV-2 infection. The sample was CD4+ T cells from PBMCs cultured with HIV peptides, taken before COVID-19 vaccination. Described subset: HIV-1 Nef peptide pool negative control/reference culture. CDR3 DNA sequence: TGTGCCAGCAGCATAGCCGGGACTAGCGGCCAAGAGACCCAGTACTTC. Translation: CASSIAGTSGQETQYF.